These T cell receptor beta chains were read from a single sample in a study of T cells after posttransplantation cyclophosphamide. This table comes from immunoSEQ multiplex PCR, and its TCRdb copy is limited to in-frame clones, with some not included. The sample records tens of thousands of clones, around 73% being singletons. Sequencing was performed on memory CD4+ T cells sorted from PBMCs. The receptors originated from a woman aged 55-70 years in good health, CMV-negative, and a related stem cell transplant donor. Each CDR3 is given with its conserved first and last residue. Fields, in order: D gene, J gene, V gene, CDR3 length, clone size, CDR3 DNA, CDR3 protein. D genes are given only for firm matches. Size values are once, few and many counts, or a class for expanded clones, and some rows have none.

D: NA; J: TRBJ1-1; V: TRBV2; length: 14; size: once; DNA: TGTGCCAGCAGGCCCGGGACAATCGGAACTGAAGCTTTCTTT; CDR3: CASRPGTIGTEAFF
D: NA; J: TRBJ1-1; V: TRBV5-8; length: 14; size: NA; DNA: TGTGCCAGCAGAGAAACAGTCATGAACACTGAAGCTTTCTTT; CDR3: CASRETVMNTEAFF
D: NA; J: TRBJ2-3; V: TRBV4-2; length: 14; size: NA; DNA: TGTGCCAGCAGCTTAGGGCGAGGGACAGATACGCAGTATTTT; CDR3: CASSLGRGTDTQYF
D: TRBD2; J: TRBJ2-3; V: TRBV18; length: 20; size: NA; DNA: TGTGCCAGCTCACCACTAAACTCAGCGGGGGCTTATACTAGCACAGATACGCAGTATTTT; CDR3: CASSPLNSAGAYTSTDTQYF
D: TRBD1; J: TRBJ1-2; V: TRBV4-3; length: 16; size: NA; DNA: TGCGCCAGCAGCCGCGGGACAGGGGCCGCTAACTATGGCTACACCTTC; CDR3: CASSRGTGAANYGYTF
D: NA; J: TRBJ2-7; V: TRBV6-5; length: 13; size: NA; DNA: TGTGCCAGCAGCCACCGAACAGGGTACGAGCAGTACTTC; CDR3: CASSHRTGYEQYF
D: NA; J: TRBJ2-7; V: TRBV5-5; length: 15; size: NA; DNA: TGTGCCAGCAGCTTGGTGGCAGGGCCGAACCACGAGCAGTACTTC; CDR3: CASSLVAGPNHEQYF
D: NA; J: TRBJ2-5; V: TRBV11-2; length: 13; size: NA; DNA: TGTGCCAGCAGCTTAGAGGAGCAAGGGACCCAGTACTTC; CDR3: CASSLEEQGTQYF
D: TRBD1; J: TRBJ1-2; V: TRBV27; length: 13; size: NA; DNA: TGTGCCAGCAGCCTGAGAGGGGGCCAAGGCTACACCTTC; CDR3: CASSLRGGQGYTF
D: NA; J: TRBJ2-2; V: TRBV7-2; length: 14; size: NA; DNA: TGTGCCAGCAGCTTAGGAGCGAACACCGGGGAGCTGTTTTTT; CDR3: CASSLGANTGELFF
D: NA; J: TRBJ2-5; V: TRBV7-9; length: 12; size: few; DNA: TGTGCCACCAAAGCCCGCGGGGAGACCCAGTACTTC; CDR3: CATKARGETQYF
D: NA; J: TRBJ1-4; V: TRBV5-4; length: 14; size: few; DNA: TGTGCCAGCAGCTCCGACAGATCTAATGAAAAACTGTTTTTT; CDR3: CASSSDRSNEKLFF
D: NA; J: TRBJ2-3; V: TRBV4-3; length: 14; size: NA; DNA: TGCGCCAGCAGAGGGGCGGGGAGGGGGGATACGCAGTATTTT; CDR3: CASRGAGRGDTQYF
D: TRBD2; J: TRBJ2-2; V: TRBV28; length: 17; size: NA; DNA: TGTGCCAGCAGTTTGGAGGGACTAGCGGAAAACACCGGGGAGCTGTTTTTT; CDR3: CASSLEGLAENTGELFF
D: NA; J: TRBJ1-6; V: TRBV30; length: 13; size: NA; DNA: TGTGCCTGGAGTTTCCAGTATAATTCACCCCTCCACTTT; CDR3: CAWSFQYNSPLHF
D: NA; J: TRBJ2-7; V: TRBV5-1; length: 16; size: NA; DNA: TGCGCCAGCAGCTTGACCCCGGGACTCGGGGGTATCGAGCAGTACTTC; CDR3: CASSLTPGLGGIEQYF
D: NA; J: TRBJ2-7; V: TRBV5-4; length: 13; size: NA; DNA: TGTGCCAGCAGCTCCGGGACTGGCTACGAGCAGTACTTC; CDR3: CASSSGTGYEQYF
D: TRBD2; J: TRBJ2-2; V: TRBV7-2; length: 13; size: NA; DNA: TGTGCCAGCAGGTTAGCGGGAGTCGGGGAGCTGTTTTTT; CDR3: CASRLAGVGELFF
D: NA; J: TRBJ2-7; V: TRBV5-1; length: 14; size: NA; DNA: TGCGCCAGCAGCTGGCTAGCGTTATCCTACGAGCAGTACTTC; CDR3: CASSWLALSYEQYF
D: NA; J: TRBJ1-1; V: TRBV7-2; length: 13; size: NA; DNA: TGTGCCAGCAGCTTGCAGGAGAACACTGAAGCTTTCTTT; CDR3: CASSLQENTEAFF
D: NA; J: TRBJ2-4; V: TRBV11-1; length: 15; size: once; DNA: TGTGCCAGCAGCCCACAGGGTGGAGGCAAAAACATTCAGTACTTC; CDR3: CASSPQGGGKNIQYF
D: TRBD2; J: TRBJ2-5; V: TRBV10-1; length: 18; size: NA; DNA: TGCGCCAGCAGTGAGTCGAGGGGTCTAGCGGGTCACCAAGAGACCCAGTACTTC; CDR3: CASSESRGLAGHQETQYF
D: NA; J: TRBJ1-2; V: TRBV30; length: 14; size: few; DNA: TGTGCCTGGGACCGACTGGGGGCGGAAGGCGGCTACACCTTC; CDR3: CAWDRLGAEGGYTF
D: NA; J: TRBJ2-3; V: TRBV4-3; length: 15; size: once; DNA: TGCGCCAGCAGCCAGACCGGGTCCTACACAGATACGCAGTATTTT; CDR3: CASSQTGSYTDTQYF
D: NA; J: TRBJ2-7; V: TRBV4-2; length: 14; size: NA; DNA: TGTGCCAGCAGCCAAGATGACAGAGCCTACGAGCAGTACTTC; CDR3: CASSQDDRAYEQYF
D: NA; J: TRBJ2-2; V: TRBV7-6; length: 16; size: NA; DNA: TGTGCCAGCCGGGTTAATGGGTTTAGTGGATCCGGGGAGCTGTTTTTT; CDR3: CASRVNGFSGSGELFF
D: NA; J: TRBJ1-1; V: TRBV9; length: 14; size: NA; DNA: TGTGCCAGCAGCGTGAGTCAGGGGAACACTGAAGCTTTCTTT; CDR3: CASSVSQGNTEAFF